A single sample gave rise to the 26 T cell receptor beta chains below, sequenced in a study of CD8 T cells in ankylosing spondylitis (dated by TCRdb to 2016 to 2017). These receptors have no known antigen. The library was produced with 5' RACE. TCRdb names Illumina HiSeq 2500 as the instrument used. TCRdb redid the processing of the public reads, applying fastp at Q25 and MiXCR, and retained in-frame beta chains. When rows share a CDR3 protein, they turn into one entry using the most common DNA and genes. Here the sample has roughly 370,000 distinct CDR3 sequences; 20% to 25% occur a single time. The biggest ten clones account for approximately 15% of the sample. Overall study results and their limits: A TCR beta motif made up of roughly eight highly homologous amino acid variants appeared to be characteristic of blood from ankylosing spondylitis patients.

The sequencing sample was made of blood, either unsorted or a sorted T cell fraction (not recorded which). The receptor set was obtained from a male donor with ankylosing spondylitis.

The V call is TRBV5-1, the J call TRBJ2-6; D not resolved. V was trimmed by 6 bases and J by 3 bases, leaving 10 bases between them. The length of the CDR3 is 14 residues. The germline V gene has CDR1 SGHRS and CDR2 YFSETQ. The CDR3 sequence: CASTREGGANVLTF. In DNA, the CDR3 is TGCGCCAGCACCCGAGAAGGTGGGGCCAACGTCCTGACTTTC.

This clonotype was observed a handful of times. V is TRBV2 and J is TRBJ2-1; 14 bases align to TRBD2. From germline, CDR1 is SNHLY and CDR2 FYNNEI. The ends lost 8 bases at V and 9 bases at J; junction bases unmatched: 6. There are 14 residues in the CDR3. The CDR3 coding sequence is TGTGCCAGCGGGACTAGCGGGAGAGGATCTGAGCAGTTCTTC. Encoded protein: CASGTSGRGSEQFF.

The chain couples TRBV5-6 to TRBJ2-5; 14 bases line up with TRBD2. V lost 2 bases to trimming and J lost 0 bases; unmatched junction nucleotides: 3. CDR1 SGHDT and CDR2 YYEEEE come from the germline V gene. The CDR3 is made up of 17 amino acids. This CDR3 is CASSLRLAGGNQETQYF. The CDR3 DNA reads TGTGCCAGCAGCTTACGACTAGCGGGGGGGAACCAAGAGACCCAGTACTTC.

This clonotype was counted between two and nine times. The gene calls are TRBV5-1 and TRBJ2-1; D is tentatively TRBD1 or TRBD2 (5 bases each). The CDR3 runs 12 residues. Trimming took 4 bases from V and 9 from J, leaving 11 bases between them. Germline V CDR1 and CDR2: SGHRS, YFSETQ. CDR3 loop: CASSPLGAEQFF. The CDR3 nucleotides read TGCGCCAGCAGCCCGCTCGGGGCTGAGCAGTTCTTC. Based on the CDR3 plus reference TRBV5-1 and TRBJ2-1, the full variable domain is KAGVTQTPRYLIKTRGQQVTLSCSPISGHRSVSWYQQTPGQGLQFLFEYFSETQRNKGNFPGRFSGRQFSNSRSEMNVSTLELGDSALYLCASSPLGAEQFFGPGTRLTVL.

The genes are TRBV7-2 and TRBJ2-7; D possibly corresponds to TRBD1 (6 bases). Germline V lookup: CDR1 SGHTA, CDR2 FQGNSA. Trimming pared 4 bases from V and 0 bases from J, leaving 16 bases between. The CDR3 is 16 residues long. The CDR3 DNA reads TGTGCCAGCAGCTCCGAGAGGGGGAAGGGCTCCTACGAGCAGTACTTC. It translates to CASSSERGKGSYEQYF.

The chain employs TRBV7-2 and TRBJ2-2; D gene unclear. V was shortened by 0 bases and J by 2 bases, with 4 bases between the two germline ends. Germline V gene data show CDR1 as SGHTA and CDR2 as FQGNSA. The length of the CDR3 is 14 residues. The CDR3 is CASSLASNTGELFF. The CDR3 bases are TGTGCCAGCAGCTTAGCCAGTAACACCGGGGAGCTGTTTTTT.

This clonotype was seen a few times. Here the CDR3 reads CASSSRITSGANVLTF. For the CDR3, the DNA is TGTGCCAGCAGTTCCAGGATAACCTCTGGGGCCAACGTCCTGACTTTC. The gene calls are TRBV12-3 or TRBV12-4 and TRBJ2-6; no firm D call. V was pared by 4 bases and J by 0 bases, with 10 bases between. This CDR3 is built from 16 residues.

This clonotype has only a few counts. V and J are TRBV28 and TRBJ2-1; possibly TRBD2 for D (5 bases). Trimming took off 5 bases at V and 6 bases at J, with 17 bases between the two ends. Germline V lookup: CDR1 MDHEN, CDR2 SYDVKM. The CDR3 sequence is 15 residues long. CDR3 sequence reads: CASSPTIQAPNEQFF. The CDR3 DNA follows: TGTGCCAGCAGTCCGACTATCCAGGCACCCAATGAGCAGTTCTTC.

This sequence joins TRBV6-1 and TRBJ2-2, with 9 bases lining up with TRBD2. There are 14 residues in the CDR3. V gave up 6 bases and J gave up 5 bases; unmatched junction bases: 4. CDR1 MNHNS and CDR2 SASEGT come from the germline V gene. CDR3 sequence: CASRGLAGTGELFF. The CDR3, as DNA: TGTGCCAGCAGGGGGCTAGCGGGAACCGGGGAGCTGTTTTTT.

This clonotype was detected ten times or more. The chain couples TRBV2 to TRBJ2-7; 9 bases agree with TRBD1. Germline lookup yields CDR1 SNHLY and CDR2 FYNNEI. V shed 6 bases and J 1 base; nucleotides not matched to a gene: 7. The CDR3 consists of 15 residues. The chain's CDR3 is CASRPGTGNSYEQYF. CDR3 DNA: TGTGCCAGCAGACCCGGGACAGGGAATTCCTACGAGCAGTACTTC.

CDR3 bases: TGTGCCACCAGTGACCCTAGCGGCAGCACAGATACGCAGTATTTT. Translation gives CATSDPSGSTDTQYF. The J gene is TRBJ2-3, the V gene TRBV24-1; 7 positions match TRBD2. The CDR3 runs 15 residues. CDR1 KGHDR and CDR2 SFDVKD come from the germline V gene. Germline trimming cut 4 bases from V and 0 bases from J; bases unmatched to any gene: 3.

This clonotype was recorded a few times. The chain has TRBV4-3 and TRBJ2-3; possible D gene TRBD2, 6 bases. V was pared by 4 bases and J by 0 bases, with 17 bases between. This CDR3 is built from 17 residues. Per the germline V gene, CDR1 is LGHNA and CDR2 is YSLEER. CDR3 nucleotides: TGCGCCAGCAGCCGGGCGGCAGCGGGCAGAAGCACAGATACGCAGTATTTT. It encodes CASSRAAAGRSTDTQYF.

The J gene is TRBJ1-1, the V gene TRBV6-2 or TRBV6-3, with 9 nucleotides matching TRBD1. CDR1 and CDR2 (germline): MNHEY, SVGEGT. The CDR3 totals 15 residues. Losses at the gene ends were 5 bases for V and 4 bases for J; bases not matched to a gene: 8. The CDR3 is CASSQQGAGSTEAFF. The CDR3 region has the DNA TGTGCCAGCAGTCAACAGGGGGCGGGTAGCACTGAAGCTTTCTTT.

This clonotype was observed a handful of times. The J gene is TRBJ1-1, the V gene TRBV29-1, with D uncertain. Germline-derived CDR1 and CDR2 are SQVTM and ANQGSEA. Between the trimmed V and J ends, which lost 7 bases and 1 base, there was a span of 16 bases. CDR3 length equals 14 residues. CDR3 coding DNA: TGCAGCGGGGTACAATTGTCTTCGAACACTGAAGCTTTCTTT. Translation: CSGVQLSSNTEAFF.

In its sample, this clonotype was seen once. The rearrangement uses TRBV6-5 and TRBJ2-1, with D perhaps being TRBD1 or TRBD2 (5 bases each). The V gene lost 2 bases and the J gene lost 7 bases, with 12 bases spanning the gap. CDR1 and CDR2 (germline): MNHEY, SVGAGI. The CDR3 extends over 14 amino acids. CDR3 protein: CASSYRDAKNEQFF. The CDR3 DNA sequence: TGTGCCAGCAGTTACCGGGACGCCAAAAATGAGCAGTTCTTC.

The gene calls are TRBV19 and TRBJ2-1; D unclear. Trimming took off 0 bases at V and 4 bases at J, with 13 bases between the two ends. This CDR3 is 16 amino acids long. Germline CDR1 is LNHDA and CDR2 is SQIVND (reference sequence). The CDR3: CASSIDKRPPYNEQFF. In nucleotides, the CDR3 is TGTGCCAGTAGTATAGATAAGAGGCCACCTTACAATGAGCAGTTCTTC.

The chain has TRBV2 and TRBJ2-5; D perhaps matches TRBD1 (5 bases). The germline V gene encodes CDR1 SNHLY and CDR2 FYNNEI. The CDR3 sequence is 15 residues long. The V end was cut by 3 bases, the J end by 6 bases, with 17 bases between. CDR3 region: CASSDRSGYIKTQYF. In DNA, the CDR3 is TGTGCCAGCAGTGATCGGTCAGGGTATATTAAGACCCAGTACTTC.

The chain uses TRBV12-3 or TRBV12-4 and TRBJ2-1; 14 bases are a match to TRBD2. CDR3 size: 15 residues. With V trimmed by 6 bases and J by 10 bases, 8 bases remained unmatched. The CDR3 spells CASRTGTSGSWEQFF. The CDR3 nucleotides are TGTGCCAGCAGGACCGGGACTAGCGGGAGTTGGGAGCAGTTCTTC.

The chain uses TRBV7-3 and TRBJ1-1; D gene uncertain. The V gene's germline CDR1 is SGHTA and CDR2 FQGTGA. There are 13 residues in the CDR3. Trimming removed 6 bases at V and 2 bases at J, with 10 bases between. DNA for the CDR3: TGTGCCAGCAGTGAAACAGAAAACACTGAAGCTTTCTTT. It encodes CASSETENTEAFF.

The gene calls are TRBV24-1 and TRBJ2-2; a possible D gene is TRBD1 (6 bases). CDR3 length: 16 residues. V lost 7 bases to trimming and J lost 1 base, with 15 bases between them. From germline, CDR1 is KGHDR and CDR2 SFDVKD. CDR3: CATSPPGALNTGELFF. In DNA form, the CDR3 reads TGTGCCACCAGCCCCCCAGGGGCCCTGAACACCGGGGAGCTGTTTTTT.

This chain uses TRBV5-6 with TRBJ2-6, with 7 bases fitting TRBD2. This CDR3 is built from 18 residues. V trimming: 3 bases; J trimming: 0 bases; junction bases outside the gene matches: 9. Germline V CDR1 and CDR2: SGHDT, YYEEEE. For the CDR3, the DNA is TGTGCCAGCAGCTACCTTCAGGGACTATTCTCTGGGGCCAACGTCCTGACTTTC. Translated, it gives CASSYLQGLFSGANVLTF. Looking up the rest from reference TRBV5-6 and TRBJ2-6 gives the full variable domain: DAGVTQSPTHLIKTRGQQVTLRCSPKSGHDTVSWYQQALGQGPQFIFQYYEEEERQRGNFPDRFSGHQFPNYSSELNVNALLLGDSALYLCASSYLQGLFSGANVLTFGAGSRLTVL.

This clonotype appeared a few times. V gene TRBV6-2 or TRBV6-3 combines with J gene TRBJ2-1; a possible D gene is TRBD1 (5 bases). This CDR3 has 13 residues. V gave up 5 bases and J gave up 6 bases, with 11 bases separating them. Germline assignment: CDR1 MNHEY and CDR2 SVGEGT. The CDR3 nucleotides read TGTGCCAGCAGTCTCCGCACAGGCAATGAGCAGTTCTTC. Translating it yields CASSLRTGNEQFF.

This clonotype was found a few times. This chain uses TRBV6-1 with TRBJ2-7; 12 positions agree with TRBD2. The length of the CDR3 is 15 residues. Germline CDR1 reads MNHNS; CDR2 reads SASEGT. The V and J ends lost 6 bases and 3 bases, in that order; junction bases with no gene match: 6. CDR3 protein: CASRLLAGGYYEQYF. CDR3 DNA sequence: TGTGCCAGCAGACTACTAGCGGGAGGCTACTACGAGCAGTACTTC.

The J gene is TRBJ1-2, the V gene TRBV12-3 or TRBV12-4, with D possibly matching TRBD1 (5 bases). CDR3 length: 14 residues. The germline V and J ends were trimmed by 3 bases and 4 bases, with 12 bases remaining between them. CDR3 in DNA: TGTGCCAGCAGTTTGGTGGGGGTAGTCTATGGCTACACCTTC. Protein sequence: CASSLVGVVYGYTF.

V gene TRBV5-1 combines with J gene TRBJ2-6; possible D gene TRBD2, 6 bases. Trimming shortened V by 2 bases and J by 0 bases, and 18 bases separated the two germline ends. CDR1 is SGHRS and CDR2 is YFSETQ in the germline V gene. CDR3 length: 19 residues. CDR3 DNA: TGCGCCAGCAGCTTTGTAGACGGGAGCCGATACTCTGGGGCCAACGTCCTGACTTTC. The encoded protein is CASSFVDGSRYSGANVLTF. The full variable domain, its missing parts supplied by reference TRBV5-1 and TRBJ2-6, is KAGVTQTPRYLIKTRGQQVTLSCSPISGHRSVSWYQQTPGQGLQFLFEYFSETQRNKGNFPGRFSGRQFSNSRSEMNVSTLELGDSALYLCASSFVDGSRYSGANVLTFGAGSRLTVL.

The chain uses TRBV29-1 and TRBJ1-5, with TRBD1 matching over 9 bases. The ends lost 7 bases at V and 7 bases at J; junction bases unmatched: 11. Per germline, CDR1 SQVTM and CDR2 ANQGSEA. CDR3 size: 14 residues. CDR3 region: CSARTGGQEQPQHF. DNA for the CDR3: TGCAGCGCAAGAACAGGGGGCCAGGAACAGCCCCAGCATTTT.